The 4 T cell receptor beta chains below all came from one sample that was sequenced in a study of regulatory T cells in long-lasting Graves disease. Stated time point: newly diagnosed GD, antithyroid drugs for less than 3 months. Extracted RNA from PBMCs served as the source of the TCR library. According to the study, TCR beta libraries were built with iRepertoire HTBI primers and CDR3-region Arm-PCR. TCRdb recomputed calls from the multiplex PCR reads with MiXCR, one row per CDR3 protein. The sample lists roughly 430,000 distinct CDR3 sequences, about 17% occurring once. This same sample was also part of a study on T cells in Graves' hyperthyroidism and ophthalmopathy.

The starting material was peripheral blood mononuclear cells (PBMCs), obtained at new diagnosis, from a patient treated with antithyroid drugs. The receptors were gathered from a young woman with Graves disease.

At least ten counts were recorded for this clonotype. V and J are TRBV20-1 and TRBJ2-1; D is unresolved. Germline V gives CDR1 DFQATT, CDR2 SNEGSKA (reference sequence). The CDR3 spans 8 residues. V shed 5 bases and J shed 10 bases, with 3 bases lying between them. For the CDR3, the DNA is TGCAGTGCTTTGGAGCAGTTCTTC. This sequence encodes CSALEQFF.

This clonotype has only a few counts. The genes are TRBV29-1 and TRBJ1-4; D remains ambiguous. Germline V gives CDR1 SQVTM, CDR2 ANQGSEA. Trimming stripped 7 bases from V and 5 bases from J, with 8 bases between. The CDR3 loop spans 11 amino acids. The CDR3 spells CSDEGNEKLFF. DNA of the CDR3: TGCAGCGACGAGGGAAATGAAAAACTGTTTTTT.

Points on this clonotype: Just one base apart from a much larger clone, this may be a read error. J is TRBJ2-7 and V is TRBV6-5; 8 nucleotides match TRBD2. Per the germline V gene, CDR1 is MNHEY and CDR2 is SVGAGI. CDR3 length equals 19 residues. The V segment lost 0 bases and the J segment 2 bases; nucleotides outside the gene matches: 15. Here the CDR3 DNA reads TGTGCCAGCAGTTACTCTTTTCGGACTGGCGGGAGGCTGGCCTACGAGCAGTACTTC. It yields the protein CASSYSFRTGGRLAYEQYF.

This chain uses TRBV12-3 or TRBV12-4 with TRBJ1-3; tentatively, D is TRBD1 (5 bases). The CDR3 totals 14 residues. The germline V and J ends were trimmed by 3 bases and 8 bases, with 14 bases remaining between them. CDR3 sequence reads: CASSFMSTGDTIYF. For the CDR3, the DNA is TGTGCCAGCAGTTTTATGTCGACGGGGGACACCATATATTTT.